The 18 T cell receptor beta chains given below trace back to one sample, sequenced in a study of beta chain features in type 1 diabetes. The investigators reverse transcribed all of the isolated RNA, so they sequenced expressed TCRB transcripts. Sequencing was performed with immunoSEQ multiplex PCR; in TCRdb, only in-frame clones are kept and a portion is missing. The data contain about 340,000 clones, 13% of them singletons. Study-level results: Moderately but significantly shorter TCRB CDR3s were found in Type 1 diabetes patients in all four CD4+ subsets.

Antigen specificity for these receptors is unknown. Sequencing was performed on naive CD4+ T cells from blood. Every receptor here comes from a young woman with type 1 diabetes.

This clone was counted a few times. The chain is built from TRBV28 and TRBJ2-1; TRBD1 matches at 7 bases. The V and J ends lost 5 bases and 1 base, in that order; junction bases with no gene match: 8. From germline, CDR1 is MDHEN and CDR2 SYDVKM. The CDR3 spans 16 residues. The CDR3 spells CASSPGTALSYNEQFF. The CDR3 nucleotides are TGTGCCAGCAGTCCCGGGACAGCACTTTCCTACAATGAGCAGTTCTTC.

This clone was recorded a few times. The genes are TRBV5-1 and TRBJ2-2, with no clear D. V gave up 1 base and J gave up 5 bases, with 9 bases separating them. The V gene's germline CDR1 is SGHRS and CDR2 YFSETQ. The CDR3 extends over 14 amino acids. In nucleotides, the CDR3 is TGCGCCAGCAGCTTGAGTTGGCAGACCGGGGAGCTGTTTTTT. Its protein is CASSLSWQTGELFF. Together with reference TRBV5-1 and TRBJ2-2, the CDR3 gives the full variable domain: KAGVTQTPRYLIKTRGQQVTLSCSPISGHRSVSWYQQTPGQGLQFLFEYFSETQRNKGNFPGRFSGRQFSNSRSEMNVSTLELGDSALYLCASSLSWQTGELFFGEGSRLTVL.

This clone was picked up a small number of times. The chain recombines TRBV19 with TRBJ2-3; D possibly corresponds to TRBD1 (5 bases). Germline CDR1 and CDR2: LNHDA and SQIVND (reference sequence). The V and J ends lost 6 bases and 5 bases respectively, with 15 bases between them. The CDR3 has 14 amino acids. This CDR3 is CASSRVGVGDTQYF. Here the CDR3 DNA reads TGTGCCAGTAGCAGGGTAGGGGTTGGAGATACGCAGTATTTT.

V gene TRBV30 combines with J gene TRBJ1-3; a possible D gene is TRBD1 (5 bases). Germline assignment: CDR1 GTSNPN and CDR2 SVGIG (reference sequence). The CDR3 is 14 residues long. Trimming cost V 0 bases and J 0 bases, with 6 bases left between them. The CDR3 DNA reads as TGTGCCTGGAGTGTAGGGGTCTCTGGAAACACCATATATTTT. Translation gives CAWSVGVSGNTIYF.

Comments on this clone: This sample includes further DNA sequences coding for the same CDR3. This rearrangement joins TRBV28 to TRBJ2-5; the match to TRBD1 covers 7 bases. Germline lookup yields CDR1 MDHEN and CDR2 SYDVKM. With V trimmed by 5 bases and J by 1 base, 4 bases remained unmatched. The CDR3 extends over 14 amino acids. Here the CDR3 DNA reads TGTGCCAGCAGTCTCCGACAGGGCCAAGAGACCCAGTACTTC. Protein product: CASSLRQGQETQYF.

The chain carries TRBV6-1 and TRBJ2-3; maybe TRBD1 (6 bases). CDR3 length equals 13 residues. Looked up from germline, CDR1 is MNHNS and CDR2 is SASEGT. The ends were cut back, 7 bases at V and 4 bases at J, with 12 bases in the middle. CDR3 residues: CASTYREPDTQYF. DNA for the CDR3: TGTGCCAGCACCTACAGGGAGCCAGATACGCAGTATTTT.

CDR3 amino acids: CAWKAGGAYQETQYF. The CDR3 coding sequence is TGTGCCTGGAAGGCGGGGGGCGCGTACCAAGAGACCCAGTACTTC. The rearrangement links TRBV30 to TRBJ2-5; the match to TRBD2 covers 8 bases. The V segment lost 4 bases and the J segment 0 bases; nucleotides outside the gene matches: 7. This CDR3 comprises 15 residues. Germline lookup yields CDR1 GTSNPN and CDR2 SVGIG (reference sequence).

This chain joins TRBV5-1 and TRBJ1-2; TRBD1 aligns across 8 bases. The CDR3 has 15 residues. Germline lookup yields CDR1 SGHRS and CDR2 YFSETQ. Trimming at V came to 0 bases and at J to 9 bases, leaving 10 bases not matched to a gene. The CDR3 region is CASSLEGTGGSRYTF. In DNA form, the CDR3 reads TGCGCCAGCAGCTTGGAGGGAACAGGGGGTAGTCGCTACACCTTC.

This clone was seen a handful of times. The chain couples TRBV7-8 to TRBJ2-3; D not certain. Germline V CDR1 and CDR2: SGHVS, FQNEAQ. The CDR3 consists of 14 residues. V dropped 2 bases and J dropped 5 bases, with 11 bases sitting between them. The CDR3 nucleotides are TGTGCCAGCAGCTTACTTCCGTTCGGAGATACGCAGTATTTT. Protein product: CASSLLPFGDTQYF.

The chain couples TRBV7-2 to TRBJ2-7; TRBD2 might be the D (8 bases). Germline values: CDR1 SGHTA, CDR2 FQGNSA. V was cut by 4 bases and J by 2 bases, with 12 bases left in between. This CDR3 has 14 amino acids. The CDR3 DNA reads TGTGCCAGCAGCTCGGGAGGGGGCCCCTACGAGCAGTACTTC. Protein product: CASSSGGGPYEQYF.

This clone was seen only a few times. V gene TRBV27 combines with J gene TRBJ2-1, with D possibly TRBD2 on 6 matching bases. Germline V gene data show CDR1 as MNHEY and CDR2 as SMNVEV (reference sequence). Deletions cut 7 bases from V and 3 bases from J, with 10 bases between. The CDR3 is 13 amino acids. The CDR3 sequence is CASKVAVYNEQFF. The DNA for the CDR3 is TGTGCCAGCAAGGTAGCGGTCTACAATGAGCAGTTCTTC.

This clone was detected only a few times. This chain joins TRBV11-3 and TRBJ2-5, with D possibly matching TRBD2 (6 bases). V was clipped by 1 base and J by 2 bases, with 11 bases between them. The CDR3 totals 15 residues. Germline CDR1 SGHNT, CDR2 YENEEA. CDR3 protein: CASSLGLAYQETQYF. The CDR3 DNA sequence: TGTGCCAGCAGCTTAGGGCTAGCGTATCAAGAGACCCAGTACTTC.

The chain links TRBV27 to TRBJ2-1; 13 bases map to TRBD2. Germline V gene data show CDR1 as MNHEY and CDR2 as SMNVEV (reference sequence). Trimming took 2 bases from V and 4 from J; bases not matched to a gene: 8. This CDR3 region has 18 residues. Here the CDR3 DNA reads TGTGCCAGCAGTTTAAGGACTAGCGGGAGAAGCGCTTACAATGAGCAGTTCTTC. Translated, it gives CASSLRTSGRSAYNEQFF.

This clone showed up just once. The chain uses TRBV28 and TRBJ1-2, with 7 bases fitting TRBD1. Germline assignment: CDR1 MDHEN and CDR2 SYDVKM. The CDR3 extends over 14 amino acids. Trimming cost V 5 bases and J 1 base; bases outside gene matches: 4. In DNA form, the CDR3 reads TGTGCCAGCAGTCGTAGGGGGCTTAACTATGGCTACACCTTC. Translating it yields CASSRRGLNYGYTF.

This clone has more than one count but fewer than ten. The rearrangement joins TRBV4-3 to TRBJ2-5; D ambiguous. This CDR3 region has 12 residues. V was pared by 0 bases and J by 4 bases, with 3 bases between. CDR1 is LGHNA and CDR2 is YSLEER in the germline V gene. Here the CDR3 DNA reads TGCGCCAGCAGCCAAGATCTAGAGACCCAGTACTTC. Encoded protein: CASSQDLETQYF.

The rearrangement links TRBV2 to TRBJ2-1; 7 nucleotides match TRBD2. Germline V gives CDR1 SNHLY, CDR2 FYNNEI. This CDR3 is 16 amino acids long. V shed 3 bases, J shed 3 bases, and the junction held 8 bases outside the gene matches. DNA of the CDR3: TGTGCCAGCAGTGATCTTCCGGCGGGGGTCTACAATGAGCAGTTCTTC. It codes for CASSDLPAGVYNEQFF. Looking up the rest from reference TRBV2 and TRBJ2-1 gives the full variable domain: EPEVTQTPSHQVTQMGQEVILRCVPISNHLYFYWYRQILGQKVEFLVSFYNNEISEKSEIFDDQFSVERPDGSNFTLKIRSTKLEDSAMYFCASSDLPAGVYNEQFFGPGTRLTVL.

A few counts support this clone. The V call is TRBV18, the J call TRBJ2-7, with 9 positions matching TRBD1. Per germline, CDR1 KGHSH and CDR2 LQKENI. The CDR3 is made up of 14 amino acids. J was trimmed by 7 bases and V by 6 bases; bases with no gene match: 10. DNA of the CDR3: TGTGCCAGCTCGTTTGAACAGGGGGCTGGTGAGCAGTACGTC. Translated, it gives CASSFEQGAGEQYV.

This clone has more than one count but fewer than ten. The chain recombines TRBV15 with TRBJ2-7; D remains ambiguous. V was pared by 0 bases and J by 4 bases, with 13 bases between. This CDR3 spans 15 amino acids. The germline gives CDR1 LNHNV, CDR2 YYDKDF (reference sequence). The chain's CDR3 is CATSRDLVRGYEQYF. Written as DNA, the CDR3 is TGTGCCACCAGCAGAGATTTGGTGCGCGGATACGAGCAGTACTTC.